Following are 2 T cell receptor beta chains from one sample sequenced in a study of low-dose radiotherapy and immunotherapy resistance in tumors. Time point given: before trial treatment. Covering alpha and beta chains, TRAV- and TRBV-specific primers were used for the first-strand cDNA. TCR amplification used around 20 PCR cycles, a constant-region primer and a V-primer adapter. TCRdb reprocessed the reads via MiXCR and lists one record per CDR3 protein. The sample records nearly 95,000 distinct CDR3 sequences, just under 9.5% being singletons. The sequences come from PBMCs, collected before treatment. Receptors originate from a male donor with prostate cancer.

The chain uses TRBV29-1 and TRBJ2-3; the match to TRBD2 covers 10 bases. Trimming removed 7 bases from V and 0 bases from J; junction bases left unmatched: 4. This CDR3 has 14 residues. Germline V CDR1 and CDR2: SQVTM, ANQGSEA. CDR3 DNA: TGCAGCGCCCGTAGCGGGGGGAGCACAGATACGCAGTATTTT. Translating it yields CSARSGGSTDTQYF.

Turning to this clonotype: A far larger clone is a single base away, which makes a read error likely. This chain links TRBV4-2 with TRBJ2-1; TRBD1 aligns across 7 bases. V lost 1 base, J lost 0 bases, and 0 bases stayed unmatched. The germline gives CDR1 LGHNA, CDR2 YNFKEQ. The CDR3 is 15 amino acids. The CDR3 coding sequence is TGTGCCAGCAGCCAAGGGGACAGCTCCTACAATGAGCAGTTCTTC. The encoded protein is CASSQGDSSYNEQFF.